The 15 T cell receptor beta chains listed next were all sequenced from one sample in a study of response to subunit inactivated influenza vaccine. Via MiXCR, TCRdb re-called the RT-PCR reads, giving one row per CDR3 protein. In the table there are 560,000 or so distinct CDR3 sequences, 6% to 9% of which are singletons. Sequencing was performed on PBMCs from blood, taken approximately 25 months after vaccination. These TCRs come from a man aged 50-75 years who received an inactivated influenza vaccine.

This clonotype occurred many times. The chain combines TRBV6-2 or TRBV6-3 with TRBJ1-1, with TRBD1 identical over 8 bases. This CDR3 has 14 residues. Germline V CDR1 and CDR2: MNHEY, SVGEGT. Trimming cost V 4 bases and J 5 bases; bases outside gene matches: 6. The CDR3 nucleotides read TGTGCCAGCAGTTCCCGACAGGGGAGGACTGAAGCTTTCTTT. It codes for CASSSRQGRTEAFF.

This clonotype was seen at least ten times. V usage is TRBV5-1 and J usage is TRBJ2-5; possible D gene TRBD1, 6 bases. Trimming removed 4 bases from V and 5 bases from J, with 15 bases in between. The germline gives CDR1 SGHRS, CDR2 YFSETQ. This CDR3 region has 14 residues. DNA for the CDR3: TGCGCCAGCAGCACTGACAGAAGGGGGGAGACCCAGTACTTC. As protein: CASSTDRRGETQYF.

J is TRBJ2-3 and V is TRBV27; D call uncertain. Germline assignment: CDR1 MNHEY and CDR2 SMNVEV (reference sequence). Trimming took 0 bases from V and 1 from J, leaving 11 bases between them. The CDR3 sequence is 16 residues long. The CDR3 region has the DNA TGTGCCAGCAGTTTATCGGTCGCAACCCGCACAGATACGCAGTATTTT. The encoded protein is CASSLSVATRTDTQYF.

This clonotype was detected many times. This chain uses TRBV27 with TRBJ2-2; TRBD2 agrees at 7 bases. Germline V lookup: CDR1 MNHEY, CDR2 SMNVEV (reference sequence). The CDR3 is made up of 17 amino acids. V dropped 2 bases and J dropped 3; count of bases not matched to a gene: 9. The CDR3 DNA sequence: TGTGCCAGCAGTTTAATCGCTGGCGGGAGTTACACCGGGGAGCTGTTTTTT. This sequence encodes CASSLIAGGSYTGELFF.

This clonotype has at least ten counts. This chain connects TRBV21-1 to TRBJ1-5; the table's D call, TRBD1, has no DNA check behind it. TRBV21-1 corresponds to a pseudogene. The length of the CDR3 is 18 residues. CDR3: CASNQGGIGMDQFSPQHF. CDR3 sequence (DNA): TGTGCCAGCAATCAAGGGGGCATTGGGATGGATCAGTTTTCGCCCCAGCATTTT.

This clonotype was picked up a small number of times. V usage is TRBV12-3 or TRBV12-4 and J usage is TRBJ1-1; unclear D gene. CDR3 length: 15 residues. The V end was cut by 4 bases, the J end by 0 bases, with 12 bases between. The DNA for the CDR3 is TGTGCCAGCAGTTCCAGACGGAACCTGAACACTGAAGCTTTCTTT. Its translation: CASSSRRNLNTEAFF.

The chain couples TRBV4-3 to TRBJ2-1; 10 bases map to TRBD2. This CDR3 comprises 16 residues. Germline CDR1 reads LGHNA; CDR2 reads YSLEER. After removal of 0 bases from V and 7 bases from J, the junction contained 6 bases not matched to a gene. The CDR3 here is CASSQDWSSGRNEQFF. For the CDR3, the DNA is TGCGCCAGCAGCCAAGATTGGAGTAGCGGGAGGAATGAGCAGTTCTTC.

The chain recombines TRBV27 with TRBJ1-2; 7 nucleotides align to TRBD1. Germline V gene sequence: CDR1 MNHEY, CDR2 SMNVEV (reference sequence). J gave up 3 bases and V 10 bases, and 8 bases lay outside the gene matches. CDR3 length: 13 residues. This CDR3 is CAIRDSLDYGYTF. In DNA form, the CDR3 reads TGTGCCATCAGGGACAGTTTGGACTATGGCTACACCTTC.

This clonotype was observed a few times. The CDR3 region has the DNA TGTGCCAGCAGCATAACCGGGACAGGATCCTACGAGCAGTACTTC. Translation: CASSITGTGSYEQYF. The chain joins TRBV7-2 to TRBJ2-7; 8 positions agree with TRBD1. The CDR3 has 15 residues. Germline CDR1 reads SGHTA; CDR2 reads FQGNSA. With V trimmed by 5 bases and J by 1 base, 7 bases remained unmatched.

The J gene is TRBJ2-7, the V gene TRBV6-1; 11 bases are a match to TRBD1. CDR1 is MNHNS and CDR2 is SASEGT in the germline V gene. The CDR3 consists of 15 residues. After removal of 5 bases from V and 2 bases from J, the junction contained 5 bases not matched to a gene. The CDR3 DNA follows: TGTGCCAGCAGTACCCCGGGACAGGGGGCCTACGAGCAGTACTTC. Protein sequence: CASSTPGQGAYEQYF.

The chain employs TRBV20-1 and TRBJ2-5; 10 bases are a match to TRBD2. The CDR3 consists of 14 residues. Germline loops: CDR1 DFQATT, CDR2 SNEGSKA (reference sequence). The CDR3 loop reads CAQDTSGILETQYF. The CDR3 region has the DNA TGCGCCCAAGACACTAGCGGGATTTTGGAGACCCAGTACTTC.

This clonotype occurred a few times. The gene calls are TRBV12-3 or TRBV12-4 and TRBJ2-7; no definite D call. The CDR3 has 13 residues. Trimming took off 1 base at V and 2 bases at J, with 6 bases between the two ends. The CDR3 region is CASSLETAYEQYF. The CDR3 DNA sequence: TGTGCCAGCAGTTTAGAGACTGCCTACGAGCAGTACTTC.

This clonotype was recorded many times. The CDR3 region is CASSTLAGVPQDEQFF. The CDR3, as DNA: TGTGCCAGCAGTACCTTAGCGGGAGTCCCCCAGGATGAGCAGTTCTTC. The chain couples TRBV12-3 or TRBV12-4 to TRBJ2-1, with 9 bases lining up with TRBD2. This CDR3 region has 16 residues. V gave up 5 bases and J gave up 8 bases; unmatched junction bases: 13.

This clonotype was counted between two and nine times. The chain uses TRBV29-1 and TRBJ2-2; TRBD2 might be the D (7 bases). The germline V and J ends were trimmed by 1 base and 4 bases, with 19 bases remaining between them. The CDR3 covers 17 residues. CDR1 is SQVTM, CDR2 ANQGSEA, per germline. For the CDR3, the DNA is TGCAGCGTTGAAGTCTTTTCCGGGGGGCTTGCCACCGGGGAGCTGTTTTTT. Amino acid sequence: CSVEVFSGGLATGELFF.

This clonotype has only a few counts. CDR3 DNA: TGTGCCAGCAGCCAACGCCCCGTACAAGAGACCCAGTACTTC. Protein product: CASSQRPVQETQYF. The rearrangement links TRBV3-1 to TRBJ2-5; D call uncertain. V was pared by 2 bases and J by 2 bases, with 9 bases between. Per germline, CDR1 LGHDT and CDR2 YNNKEL (reference sequence). This CDR3 is 14 amino acids long.